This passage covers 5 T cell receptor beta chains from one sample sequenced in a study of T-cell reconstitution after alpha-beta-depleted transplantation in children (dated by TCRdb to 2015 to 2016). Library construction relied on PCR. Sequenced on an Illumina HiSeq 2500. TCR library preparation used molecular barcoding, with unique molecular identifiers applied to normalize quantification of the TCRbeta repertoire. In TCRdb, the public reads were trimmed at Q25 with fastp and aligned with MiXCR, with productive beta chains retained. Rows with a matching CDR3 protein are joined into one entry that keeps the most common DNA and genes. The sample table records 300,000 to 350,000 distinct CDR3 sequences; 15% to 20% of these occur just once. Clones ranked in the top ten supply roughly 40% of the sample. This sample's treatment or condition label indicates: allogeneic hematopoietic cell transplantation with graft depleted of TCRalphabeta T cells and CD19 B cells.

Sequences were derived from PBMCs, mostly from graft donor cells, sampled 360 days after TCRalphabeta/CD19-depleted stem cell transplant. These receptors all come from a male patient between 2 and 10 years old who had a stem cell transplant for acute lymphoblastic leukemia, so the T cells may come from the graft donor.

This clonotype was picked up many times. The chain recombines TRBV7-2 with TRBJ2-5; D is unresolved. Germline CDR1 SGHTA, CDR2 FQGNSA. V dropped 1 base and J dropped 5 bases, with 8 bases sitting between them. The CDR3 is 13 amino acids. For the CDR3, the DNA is TGTGCCAGCAGCTTAGGCAGCATGGAGACCCAGTACTTC. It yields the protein CASSLGSMETQYF.

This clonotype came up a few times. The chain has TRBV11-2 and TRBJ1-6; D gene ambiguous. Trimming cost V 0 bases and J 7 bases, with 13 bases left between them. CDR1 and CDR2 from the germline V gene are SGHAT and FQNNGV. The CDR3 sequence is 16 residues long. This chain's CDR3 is CASSLDRAEANSPLHF. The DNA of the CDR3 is TGTGCCAGCAGCTTAGATCGGGCGGAAGCCAATTCACCCCTCCACTTT.

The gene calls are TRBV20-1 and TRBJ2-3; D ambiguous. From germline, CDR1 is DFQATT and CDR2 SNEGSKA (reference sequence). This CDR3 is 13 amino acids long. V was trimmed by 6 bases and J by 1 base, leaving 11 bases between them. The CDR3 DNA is TGCAGTGCCCCCCCCCTGGGCACAGATACGCAGTATTTT. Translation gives CSAPPLGTDTQYF.

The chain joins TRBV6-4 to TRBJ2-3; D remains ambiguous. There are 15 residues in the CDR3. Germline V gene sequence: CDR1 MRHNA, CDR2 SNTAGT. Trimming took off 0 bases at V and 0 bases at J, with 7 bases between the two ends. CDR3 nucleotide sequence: TGTGCCAGCAGTGACTCCCGCTCTAGCACAGATACGCAGTATTTT. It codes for CASSDSRSSTDTQYF.

In nucleotides, the CDR3 is TGTGCCAGCAGTGAAGCGGGGCCCCTCCACTTT. It encodes CASSEAGPLHF. V gene TRBV6-1 combines with J gene TRBJ1-6, with unresolved D. This CDR3 is built from 11 residues. V was clipped by 0 bases and J by 13 bases, with 4 bases between them. Germline loops: CDR1 MNHNS, CDR2 SASEGT.